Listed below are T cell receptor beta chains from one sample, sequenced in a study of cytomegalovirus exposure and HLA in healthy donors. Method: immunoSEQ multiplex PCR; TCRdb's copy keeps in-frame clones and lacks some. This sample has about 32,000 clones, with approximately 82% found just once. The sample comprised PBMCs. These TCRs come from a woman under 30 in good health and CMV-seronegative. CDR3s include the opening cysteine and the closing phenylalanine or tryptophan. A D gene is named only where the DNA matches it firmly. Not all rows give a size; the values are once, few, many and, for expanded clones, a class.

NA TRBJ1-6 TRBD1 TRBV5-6 TGTGCCAGCAGCTTGAGGGGGCTCGGATCACCCCTCCACTTT CASSLRGLGSPLHF
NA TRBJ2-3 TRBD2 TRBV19 TGTGCCAGTAGCAAGTCTAGCGGGAGGAGGGGCACAGATACGCAGTATTTT CASSKSSGRRGTDTQYF
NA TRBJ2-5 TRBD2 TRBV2 TGTGCCAGCAGTGTTGCGGGGGGGCCCCAAGAGACCCAGTACTTC CASSVAGGPQETQYF
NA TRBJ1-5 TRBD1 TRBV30 TGTGCCTTCACACAGGGGGTGGGTCAGCCCCAGCATTTT CAFTQGVGQPQHF
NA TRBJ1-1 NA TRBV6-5 TGTGCCAGCAGTTACCAGGCAGGGGACCGAAACACTGAAGCTTTCTTT CASSYQAGDRNTEAFF
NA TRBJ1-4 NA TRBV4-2 TGTGCCAGCAGCCAAGATTTAGGACAGAGAAATGAAAAACTGTTTTTT CASSQDLGQRNEKLFF
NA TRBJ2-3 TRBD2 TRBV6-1 TGTGCCAGCAGTGGACTAGCGGGGGGGCCAGATACGCAGTATTTT CASSGLAGGPDTQYF
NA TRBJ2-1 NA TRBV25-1 TGTGCCAGCAGTGAATGGAGGTCGAACAATGAGCAGTTCTTC CASSEWRSNNEQFF
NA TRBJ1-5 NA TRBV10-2 TGCGCCAGCACCACAGGGCTTAGCAATCAGCCCCAGAATTTT CASTTGLSNQPQNF
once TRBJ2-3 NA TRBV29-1 TGCAGCGTTGTAGGAGAGATTAGCGGCACAGATACGCAGTATTTT CSVVGEISGTDTQYF
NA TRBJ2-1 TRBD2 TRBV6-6 TGTGCCAGCAGTTACGGTCTAGCGGGGTCCTACAATGAGCAGTTCTTC CASSYGLAGSYNEQFF
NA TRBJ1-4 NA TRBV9 TGTGCCAGCAGCGGGACACATGATACAGCAAAACTGTTTTTT CASSGTHDTAKLFF
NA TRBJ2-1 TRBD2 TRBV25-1 TGTGCCAGCAGTGCTAAAGCGGGAGGATCTTACAATGAGCAGTTCTTC CASSAKAGGSYNEQFF
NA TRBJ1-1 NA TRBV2 TGTGCCAGCAGTAACGACGGGTACACTGAAGCTTTCTTT CASSNDGYTEAFF
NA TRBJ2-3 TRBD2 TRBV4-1 TGCGCCAGCAGCCGACTAGCGGGTACAGATACGCAGTATTTT CASSRLAGTDTQYF
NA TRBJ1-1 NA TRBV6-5 TGTGCCAGCAGTTACCTAGACAGGATTGAAGCTTTCTTT CASSYLDRIEAFF
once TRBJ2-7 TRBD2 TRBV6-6 TGTGCCAGCGGGATAGCGGGGCCTACCTACGAGCAGTACTTC CASGIAGPTYEQYF
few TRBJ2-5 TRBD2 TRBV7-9 TGTGCCAGCAGCTTTAGCGGGGAAGAGACCCAGTACTTC CASSFSGEETQYF
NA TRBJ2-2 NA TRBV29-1 TGCAGCGTCCGGAGGCAGACCGGGGAGCTGTTTTTT CSVRRQTGELFF
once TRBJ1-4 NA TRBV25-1 TGTGCCAGCAGCCCTCGGGATGCGAGACCAACTAATGAAAAACTGTTTTTT CASSPRDARPTNEKLFF
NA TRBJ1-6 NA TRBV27 TGTGCCAGCACCCCCCGGGGGGATTCACCCCTCCACTTT CASTPRGDSPLHF
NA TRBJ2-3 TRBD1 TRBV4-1 TGCGCCAGCAGCCGTAACCTAGGGACAGGGGAAACAGATACGCAGTATTTT CASSRNLGTGETDTQYF
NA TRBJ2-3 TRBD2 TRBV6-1 TGTGCCAGAGATAGCGGGGGCGGGACAGATACGCAGTATTTT CARDSGGGTDTQYF
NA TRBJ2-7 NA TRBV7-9 TGTTCCAGCAGCTACCCCCACAAAGAGCAGTACTTC CSSSYPHKEQYF
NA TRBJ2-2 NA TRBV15 TGTGCCACCAGCAGAGACCTCACCGGGGAGCTGTTTTTT CATSRDLTGELFF
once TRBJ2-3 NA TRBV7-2 TGTGCCAGCAGCTTACCCGGGGCAGATACGCAGTATTTT CASSLPGADTQYF
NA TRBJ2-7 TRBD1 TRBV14 TGTGCCAGCAGCCAAAAACTTCGGACAGGTCGAACCTACGAGCAGTACTTC CASSQKLRTGRTYEQYF
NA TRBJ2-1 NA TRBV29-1 TGCAGCGTTGAATTAATGAATGAGCAGTTCTTC CSVELMNEQFF
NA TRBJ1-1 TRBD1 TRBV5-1 TGCGCCAGCAGCACCGGGACAGGGTCGGTCACTGAAGCTTTCTTT CASSTGTGSVTEAFF
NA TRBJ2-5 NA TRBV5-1 TGCGCCAGCAGCTTGGAAGGCAGGCAAGAGACCCAGTACTTC CASSLEGRQETQYF
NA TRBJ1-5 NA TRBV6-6 TGTGCCAGCGTGCAGGGGAATCAGCCCCAGCATTTT CASVQGNQPQHF